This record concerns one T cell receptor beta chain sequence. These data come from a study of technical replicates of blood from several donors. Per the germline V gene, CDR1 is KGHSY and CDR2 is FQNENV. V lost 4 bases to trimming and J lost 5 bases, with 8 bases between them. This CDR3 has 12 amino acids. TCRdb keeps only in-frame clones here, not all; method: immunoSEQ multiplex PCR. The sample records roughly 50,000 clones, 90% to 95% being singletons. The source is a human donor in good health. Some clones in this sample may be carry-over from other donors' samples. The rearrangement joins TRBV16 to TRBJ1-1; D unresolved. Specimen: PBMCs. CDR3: CASSPERTEAFF. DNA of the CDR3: TGTGCCAGCAGCCCTGAGAGGACTGAAGCTTTCTTT.